This TCR beta chain was found in a study of cytomegalovirus exposure and HLA in healthy donors. Study-wide results and limits: There were reportedly fewer N-insertions in an Asian-associated ancestry cluster than the roughly 700-donor mean, in a later analysis. The records held CMV serostatus as the only immune exposure information.

Nominal health characterized the donors when sampled, though unrecorded immune exposures were likely. Primers included in the PCR were 60 Vbeta and 13 Jbeta primers. The data were produced by immunoSEQ multiplex PCR, yet TCRdb's version contains in-frame clones alone and is incomplete. The sample lists under 150,000 clones; more than 80% were seen once. A note on this clone: Its specificity is unknown. At one end, the junction sequence differs from germline, possibly due to a read error.

Germline CDR1 MNHNY, CDR2 SVGAGI (reference sequence). The CDR3 consists of 15 residues. The source is a woman aged 30 to 39 in good health and CMV-seropositive. The sample was PBMCs. The chain carries TRBV6-6 and TRBJ1-5; 8 bases are a match to TRBD1. The CDR3 DNA reads as TGTGCCGGCAGACAGGGGATCGGAAGCAATCAGCCCCAGCATTTT. It translates to CAGRQGIGSNQPQHF.